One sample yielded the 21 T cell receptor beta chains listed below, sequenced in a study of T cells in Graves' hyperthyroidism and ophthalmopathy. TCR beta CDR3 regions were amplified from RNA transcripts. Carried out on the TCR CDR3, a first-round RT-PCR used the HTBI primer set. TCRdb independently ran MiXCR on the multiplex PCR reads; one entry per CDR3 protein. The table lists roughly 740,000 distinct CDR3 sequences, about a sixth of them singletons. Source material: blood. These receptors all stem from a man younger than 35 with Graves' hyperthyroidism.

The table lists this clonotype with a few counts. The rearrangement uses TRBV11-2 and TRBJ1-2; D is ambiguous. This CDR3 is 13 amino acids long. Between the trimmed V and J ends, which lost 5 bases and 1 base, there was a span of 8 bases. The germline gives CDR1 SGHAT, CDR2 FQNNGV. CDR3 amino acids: CASSPPDNYGYTF. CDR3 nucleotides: TGTGCCAGCAGCCCCCCAGATAACTATGGCTACACCTTC.

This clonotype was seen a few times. CDR3 sequence (DNA): TGCAGTGCTAGAGAACGGGGACAGGGATTCACTGAAGCTTTCTTT. Amino acid sequence: CSARERGQGFTEAFF. The chain couples TRBV20-1 to TRBJ1-1; 9 bases are shared with TRBD1. Germline-derived CDR1 and CDR2 are DFQATT and SNEGSKA (reference sequence). The V gene end was trimmed by 0 bases and the J gene end by 4 bases; junction bases not matched to a gene: 6. This CDR3 comprises 15 residues.

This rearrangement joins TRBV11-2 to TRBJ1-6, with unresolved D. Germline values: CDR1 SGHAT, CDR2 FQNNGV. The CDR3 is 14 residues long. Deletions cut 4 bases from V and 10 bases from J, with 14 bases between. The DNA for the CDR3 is TGTGCCAGCAGCTCATCACATGGAAACTCACCCCTCCACTTT. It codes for CASSSSHGNSPLHF.

This CDR3 reads CSARMDRPYSGELFF. The CDR3 region has the DNA TGCAGTGCTAGAATGGACAGGCCCTATAGCGGGGAGCTGTTTTTT. V gene TRBV20-1 combines with J gene TRBJ2-2, with 7 bases aligning to TRBD1. With V trimmed by 2 bases and J by 7 bases, 10 bases remained unmatched. Germline V gives CDR1 DFQATT, CDR2 SNEGSKA (reference sequence). CDR3 size: 15 residues.

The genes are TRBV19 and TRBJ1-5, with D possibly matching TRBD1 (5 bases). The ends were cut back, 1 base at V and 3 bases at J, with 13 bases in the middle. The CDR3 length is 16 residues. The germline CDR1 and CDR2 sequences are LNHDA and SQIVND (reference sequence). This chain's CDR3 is CASSIGGGSFNQPQHF. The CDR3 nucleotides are TGTGCCAGTAGTATAGGGGGGGGAAGCTTCAATCAGCCCCAGCATTTT.

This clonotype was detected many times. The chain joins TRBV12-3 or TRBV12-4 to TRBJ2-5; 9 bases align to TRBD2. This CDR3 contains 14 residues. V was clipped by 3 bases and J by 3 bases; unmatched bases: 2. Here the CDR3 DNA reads TGTGCCAGCAGTTTTTTAGCGGGAGAAGAGACCCAGTACTTC. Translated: CASSFLAGEETQYF.

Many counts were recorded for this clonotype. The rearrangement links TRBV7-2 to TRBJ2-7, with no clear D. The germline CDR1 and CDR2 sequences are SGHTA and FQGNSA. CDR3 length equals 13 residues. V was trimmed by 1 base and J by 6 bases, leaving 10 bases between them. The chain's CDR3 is CASSLDGQSEQYF. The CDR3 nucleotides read TGTGCCAGCAGCTTAGATGGGCAGAGCGAGCAGTACTTC.

CDR3 sequence reads: CASSLGQGATNEKLFF. CDR3 nucleotide sequence: TGCGCCAGCAGCTTGGGACAGGGAGCAACTAATGAAAAACTGTTTTTT. The gene calls are TRBV5-1 and TRBJ1-4; 7 nucleotides align to TRBD1. Trimming took 0 bases from V and 0 from J; bases not matched to a gene: 2. Germline loops: CDR1 SGHRS, CDR2 YFSETQ. The CDR3 runs to 16 residues.

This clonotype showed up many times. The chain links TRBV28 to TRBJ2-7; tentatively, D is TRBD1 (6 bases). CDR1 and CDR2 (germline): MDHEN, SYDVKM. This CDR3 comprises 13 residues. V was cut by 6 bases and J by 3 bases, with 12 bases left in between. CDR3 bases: TGTGCCAGCAGCCCAGGGGATTTCTACGAGCAGTACTTC. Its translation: CASSPGDFYEQYF. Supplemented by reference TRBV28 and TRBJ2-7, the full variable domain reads DVKVTQSSRYLVKRTGEKVFLECVQDMDHENMFWYRQDPGLGLRLIYFSYDVKMKEKGDIPEGYSVSREKKERFSLILESASTNQTSMYLCASSPGDFYEQYFGPGTRLTVT.

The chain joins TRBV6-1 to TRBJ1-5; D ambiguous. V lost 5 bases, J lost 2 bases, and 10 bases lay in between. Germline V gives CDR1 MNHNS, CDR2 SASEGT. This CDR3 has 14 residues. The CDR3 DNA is TGTGCCAGCAGTAAGGCGGGTGGCAATCAGCCCCAGCATTTT. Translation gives CASSKAGGNQPQHF.

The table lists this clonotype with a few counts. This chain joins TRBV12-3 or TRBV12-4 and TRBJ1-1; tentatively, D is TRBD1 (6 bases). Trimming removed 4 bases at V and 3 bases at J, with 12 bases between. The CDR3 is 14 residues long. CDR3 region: CASSSHRVHTEAFF. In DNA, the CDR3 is TGTGCCAGCAGTTCTCACAGGGTGCACACTGAAGCTTTCTTT.

CDR3 nucleotides: TGTGCCAGCAGCGTTGGGACTAGCGGGGACTACGAGCAGTACTTC. It is translated as CASSVGTSGDYEQYF. The gene calls are TRBV9 and TRBJ2-7, with TRBD2 matching over 13 bases. There are 15 residues in the CDR3. The germline V gene has CDR1 SGDLS and CDR2 YYNGEE. V was clipped by 2 bases and J by 3 bases; unmatched bases: 2.

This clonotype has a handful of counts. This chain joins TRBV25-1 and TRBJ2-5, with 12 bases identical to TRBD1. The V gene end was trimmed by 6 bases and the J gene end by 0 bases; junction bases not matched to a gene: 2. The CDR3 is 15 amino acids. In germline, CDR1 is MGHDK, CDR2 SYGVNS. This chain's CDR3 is CASRGQGADQETQYF. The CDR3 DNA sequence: TGTGCCAGCAGGGGACAGGGGGCGGACCAAGAGACCCAGTACTTC.

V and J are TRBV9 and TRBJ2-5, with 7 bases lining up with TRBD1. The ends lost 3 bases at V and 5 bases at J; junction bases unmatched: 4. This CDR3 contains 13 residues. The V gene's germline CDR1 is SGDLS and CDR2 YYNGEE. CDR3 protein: CASSDRGTETQYF. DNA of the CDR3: TGTGCCAGCAGCGACAGGGGAACGGAGACCCAGTACTTC.

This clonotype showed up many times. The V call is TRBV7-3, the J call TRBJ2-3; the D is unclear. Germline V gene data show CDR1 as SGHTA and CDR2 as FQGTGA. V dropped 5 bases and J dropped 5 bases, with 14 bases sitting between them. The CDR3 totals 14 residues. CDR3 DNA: TGTGCCAGCAGCATGACCGCGACGGGAGATACGCAGTATTTT. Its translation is CASSMTATGDTQYF.

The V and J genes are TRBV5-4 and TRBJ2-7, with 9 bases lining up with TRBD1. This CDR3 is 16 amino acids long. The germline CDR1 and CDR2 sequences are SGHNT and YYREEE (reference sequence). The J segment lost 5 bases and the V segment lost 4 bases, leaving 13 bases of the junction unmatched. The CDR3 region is CASSGGSDRGRNEQYF. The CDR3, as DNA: TGTGCCAGCAGCGGAGGATCGGACAGGGGACGCAACGAGCAGTACTTC.

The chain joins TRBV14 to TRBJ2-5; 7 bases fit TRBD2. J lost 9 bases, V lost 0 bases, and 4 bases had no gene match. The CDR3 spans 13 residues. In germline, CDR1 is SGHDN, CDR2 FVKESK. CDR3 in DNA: TGTGCCAGCAGCCAAGAAAGACGGGGGGCCCAGTACTTC. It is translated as CASSQERRGAQYF.

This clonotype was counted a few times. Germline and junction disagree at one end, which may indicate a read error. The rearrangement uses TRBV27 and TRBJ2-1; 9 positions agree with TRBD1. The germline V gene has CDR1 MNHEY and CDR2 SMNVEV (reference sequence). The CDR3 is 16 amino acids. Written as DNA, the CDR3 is TGTGCCAGCAGTCCTCCCGGGACAGGGTTTAACAATGGGCAGTTCTTC. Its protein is CASSPPGTGFNNGQFF.

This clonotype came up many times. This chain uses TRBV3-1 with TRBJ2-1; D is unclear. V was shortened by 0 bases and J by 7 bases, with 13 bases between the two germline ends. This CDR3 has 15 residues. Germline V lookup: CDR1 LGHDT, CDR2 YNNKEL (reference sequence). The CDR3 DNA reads TGTGCCAGCAGCCAAGAACCCCGGAGTGTGAATGAGCAGTTCTTC. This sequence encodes CASSQEPRSVNEQFF.

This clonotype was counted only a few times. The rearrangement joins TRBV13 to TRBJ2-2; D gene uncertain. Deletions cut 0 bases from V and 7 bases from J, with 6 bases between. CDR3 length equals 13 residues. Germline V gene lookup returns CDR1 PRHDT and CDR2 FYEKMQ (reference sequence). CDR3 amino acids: CASSLGGNGELFF. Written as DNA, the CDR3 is TGTGCCAGCAGCTTAGGAGGGAACGGGGAGCTGTTTTTT.

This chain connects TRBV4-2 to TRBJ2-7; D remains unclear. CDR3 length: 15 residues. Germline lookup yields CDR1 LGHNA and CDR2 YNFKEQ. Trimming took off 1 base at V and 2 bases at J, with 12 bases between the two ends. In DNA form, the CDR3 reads TGTGCCAGCAGCCAAGGGGCACTGAGCCCCTACGAGCAGTACTTC. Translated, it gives CASSQGALSPYEQYF.